The 10 T cell receptor beta chains below all came from one sample that was sequenced in a study of blood T cells in healthy people across ages. Then a second PCR, running roughly 7 to 11 cycles, was carried out with a sample-barcoded 5' primer and a J-beta primer mix. TCRdb analysed the 5' RACE reads with MiXCR anew, one entry per CDR3 protein. The table records 700,000 or so distinct CDR3 sequences, over 40% of them present only once. The specimen sequenced was blood. Receptors were obtained from a man at least 80 years old in good health.

The chain joins TRBV19 to TRBJ2-7, with 13 bases lining up with TRBD2. J lost 2 bases, V lost 8 bases, and 6 bases had no gene match. The CDR3 spans 15 residues. In germline, CDR1 is LNHDA, CDR2 SQIVND (reference sequence). In DNA, the CDR3 is TGTGCCAGTTCGGGACTAGCGGGAAGAGCCTACGAGCAGTACTTC. Residues: CASSGLAGRAYEQYF.

This clonotype is a singleton in its sample. The V and J genes are TRBV20-1 and TRBJ2-1; D gene uncertain. The V and J ends lost 2 bases and 6 bases respectively, with 8 bases between them. This CDR3 is built from 12 residues. The V gene's germline CDR1 is DFQATT and CDR2 SNEGSKA (reference sequence). The CDR3 nucleotides are TGCAGTGCTAGATTGCCCTCCAATGAGCAGTTCTTC. Its protein is CSARLPSNEQFF.

Only a few counts were recorded for this clonotype. V is TRBV5-1 and J is TRBJ2-3, with D tentatively TRBD2 (6 bases). Trimming removed 10 bases from V and 0 bases from J, with 15 bases in between. Per the germline V gene, CDR1 is SGHRS and CDR2 is YFSETQ. The CDR3 contains 14 residues. CDR3 sequence (DNA): TGCGCCGGGAGGAGTGGAGCTAGCACAGATACGCAGTATTTT. Encoded protein: CAGRSGASTDTQYF.

This clonotype was counted only a few times. V gene TRBV6-5 combines with J gene TRBJ2-3; 7 bases map to TRBD2. The CDR3 length is 15 residues. The J segment lost 2 bases and the V segment lost 5 bases, leaving 7 bases of the junction unmatched. The germline CDR1 and CDR2 sequences are MNHEY and SVGAGI. CDR3 bases: TGTGCCAGCAGTACTGAAGCGGGGTACACAGATACGCAGTATTTT. This gives the protein CASSTEAGYTDTQYF.

This CDR3 reads CASSSSAGFYNEQYF. Written as DNA, the CDR3 is TGTGCCAGCAGCTCCTCGGCAGGGTTCTACAATGAGCAGTACTTC. The J gene is TRBJ2-1, the V gene TRBV7-9; perhaps TRBD1 as D (5 bases). Near its end, the DNA agrees better with TRBJ2-7, so the J call may be wrong. Germline assignment: CDR1 SEHNR and CDR2 FQNEAQ (reference sequence). The CDR3 is 15 amino acids.

This clonotype was seen a handful of times. This chain joins TRBV27 and TRBJ1-2, with 7 bases that match TRBD1. The CDR3 has 16 residues. Germline CDR1 is MNHEY and CDR2 is SMNVEV (reference sequence). After removal of 2 bases from V and 8 bases from J, the junction contained 14 bases not matched to a gene. The DNA of the CDR3 is TGTGCCAGCAGTTTAAGCTCGGCAGGGGGATCAAGCGGCTACACCTTC. This codes for CASSLSSAGGSSGYTF.

Concerning this clonotype: The junction does not match germline at one end; this may be a read error. The rearrangement joins TRBV4-3 to TRBJ1-3, with unresolved D. CDR1 LGHNA and CDR2 YSLEER come from the germline V gene. The CDR3 totals 16 residues. This CDR3 reads CASSQEVVSSGSTIYF. The CDR3 coding sequence is TGCGCCAGCAGCCAAGAGGTGGTCAGCTCTGGAAGCACCATATATTTT.

The V and J genes are TRBV7-8 and TRBJ2-6, with D perhaps matching TRBD2 (5 bases). The CDR3 contains 17 residues. Per the germline V gene, CDR1 is SGHVS and CDR2 is FQNEAQ. The ends were cut back, 5 bases at V and 0 bases at J, with 14 bases in the middle. CDR3 amino acids: CASSPLAQSSGANVLTF. The CDR3 bases are TGTGCCAGCAGCCCCTTAGCGCAAAGCTCTGGGGCCAACGTCCTGACTTTC. Full variable domain (missing parts from reference TRBV7-8 and TRBJ2-6): GAGVSQSPRYKVAKRGQDVALRCDPISGHVSLFWYQQALGQGPEFLTYFQNEAQLDKSGLPSDRFFAERPEGSVSTLKIQRTQQEDSAVYLCASSPLAQSSGANVLTFGAGSRLTVL.

This clonotype was seen a single time. The chain links TRBV21-1 to TRBJ2-1. TRBV21-1 is given as a pseudogene. CDR3 length: 14 amino acids. The DNA of the CDR3 is TGTGCCAGCAGCAAAGAAGAAGGGACAGATGAGCAGTTCTTC. This translates into CASSKEEGTDEQFF.

This sequence joins TRBV5-1 and TRBJ2-1; 15 positions agree with TRBD2. V gave up 7 bases and J gave up 10 bases; unmatched junction bases: 15. Per germline, CDR1 SGHRS and CDR2 YFSETQ. The CDR3 has 17 amino acids. CDR3 coding DNA: TGCGCCAGCTCACCCCAGGTGGGACTAGCGGGAGGAGGGGAGCAGTTCTTC. Amino acids: CASSPQVGLAGGGEQFF.